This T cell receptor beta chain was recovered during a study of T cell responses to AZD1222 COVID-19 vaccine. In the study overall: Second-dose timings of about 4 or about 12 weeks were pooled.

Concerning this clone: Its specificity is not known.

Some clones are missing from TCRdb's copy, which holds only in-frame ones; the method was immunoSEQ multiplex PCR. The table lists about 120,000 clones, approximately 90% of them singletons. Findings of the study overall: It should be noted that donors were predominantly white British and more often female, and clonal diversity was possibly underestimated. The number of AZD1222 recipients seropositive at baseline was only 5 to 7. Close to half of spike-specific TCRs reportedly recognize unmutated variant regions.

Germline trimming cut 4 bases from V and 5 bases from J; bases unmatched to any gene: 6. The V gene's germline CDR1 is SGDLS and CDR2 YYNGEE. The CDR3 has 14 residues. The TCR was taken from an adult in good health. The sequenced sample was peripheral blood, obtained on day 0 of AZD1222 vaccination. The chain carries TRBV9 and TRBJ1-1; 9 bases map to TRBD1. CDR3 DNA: TGTGCCAGCAGCCCGGGGACAGGGCGGACTGAAGCTTTCTTT. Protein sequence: CASSPGTGRTEAFF.